The 16 T cell receptor beta chains reported below all come from one sample, sequenced in a study of cytomegalovirus exposure and HLA in healthy donors. Profiling relied on immunoSEQ multiplex PCR, and the TCRdb table lists in-frame clones only, not all of them. The sample carries 90,000 or so clones, roughly 85% recorded once. The sample taken for sequencing was PBMCs. Receptors were obtained from a man between 18 and 29 years old in good health and CMV-seropositive.

The chain has TRBV28 and TRBJ1-2, with D possibly TRBD1 on 6 matching bases. Trimming removed 3 bases from V and 3 bases from J, with 11 bases in between. The CDR3 extends over 14 amino acids. Germline V lookup: CDR1 MDHEN, CDR2 SYDVKM. CDR3 region: CASSLVQGHYGYTF. The CDR3 bases are TGTGCCAGCAGTTTGGTACAGGGCCACTATGGCTACACCTTC.

V and J are TRBV5-1 and TRBJ1-1, with 10 bases that match TRBD1. Unmatched junction bases numbered 4, after V lost 2 bases and J lost 3 bases. The CDR3 totals 15 residues. Germline values: CDR1 SGHRS, CDR2 YFSETQ. Here the CDR3 reads CASSFPDRGHTEAFF. The CDR3 region has the DNA TGCGCCAGCAGCTTCCCCGACAGGGGGCACACTGAAGCTTTCTTT.

The CDR3 nucleotides are TGTGCCAGCAGCCCCTGGACAGGCGACGATGAGCAGTTCTTC. Translated: CASSPWTGDDEQFF. The chain carries TRBV11-2 and TRBJ2-1; 7 bases are a match to TRBD1. The CDR3 covers 14 residues. J gave up 8 bases and V 5 bases, and 9 bases lay outside the gene matches. Germline V gene lookup returns CDR1 SGHAT and CDR2 FQNNGV.

The sample holds one count of this clone. The rearrangement links TRBV9 to TRBJ2-7; 10 bases map to TRBD1. Trimming at V came to 4 bases and at J to 5 bases, leaving 15 bases not matched to a gene. CDR3 length: 17 amino acids. Germline-derived CDR1 and CDR2 are SGDLS and YYNGEE. DNA of the CDR3: TGTGCCAGCAGCATCCGGGACAGGGGACCGGGGGGGGACGAGCAGTACTTC. This encodes CASSIRDRGPGGDEQYF.

V usage is TRBV6-5 and J usage is TRBJ2-2, with D perhaps TRBD1 (6 bases). In germline, CDR1 is MNHEY, CDR2 SVGAGI. Trimming left V 2 bases short and J 6 bases short, with 13 bases between. CDR3 length: 15 residues. The CDR3 loop reads CASSYGTTGSGELFF. The CDR3 bases are TGTGCCAGCAGTTACGGGACAACTGGTTCCGGGGAGCTGTTTTTT.

J is TRBJ1-2 and V is TRBV27; TRBD1 might be the D (6 bases). The length of the CDR3 is 16 residues. CDR1 and CDR2 from the germline V gene are MNHEY and SMNVEV (reference sequence). With 2 bases removed from V and 0 bases from J, the gap between germline ends came to 13 bases. The CDR3 loop reads CASSLERGASNYGYTF. The CDR3 DNA sequence: TGTGCCAGCAGTTTAGAGCGGGGGGCTTCTAACTATGGCTACACCTTC.

The chain employs TRBV19 and TRBJ1-2, with 7 bases fitting TRBD1. There are 15 residues in the CDR3. With 7 bases clipped from V and 2 bases from J, the junction kept 10 bases outside the gene matches. The germline V gene has CDR1 LNHDA and CDR2 SQIVND (reference sequence). CDR3 region: CASIKDRAMNYGYTF. DNA for the CDR3: TGTGCCAGTATCAAAGACAGGGCCATGAACTATGGCTACACCTTC.

V usage is TRBV25-1 and J usage is TRBJ2-1; a possible D gene is TRBD1 (6 bases). V lost 1 base to trimming and J lost 6 bases, with 13 bases between them. The CDR3 length is 15 residues. Germline V gene data show CDR1 as MGHDK and CDR2 as SYGVNS. The CDR3 DNA follows: TGTGCCAGCAGTGAATCAGGGGTTAGGGGCAATGAGCAGTTCTTC. It translates to CASSESGVRGNEQFF.

This chain connects TRBV7-7 to TRBJ2-5, with D perhaps TRBD2 (6 bases). This CDR3 comprises 13 residues. CDR1 SSHAT and CDR2 FNYEAQ come from the germline V gene (reference sequence). V was cut by 3 bases and J by 8 bases, with 13 bases left in between. The CDR3 sequence: CASSLGLGETQYF. CDR3 nucleotide sequence: TGTGCCAGCAGCTTGGGACTCGGGGAAACCCAGTACTTC. Drawing the rest from reference TRBV7-7 and TRBJ2-5, the complete variable domain is GAGVSQSPRYKVTKRGQDVTLRCDPISSHATLYWYQQALGQGPEFLTYFNYEAQPDKSGLPSDRFSAERPEGSISTLTIQRTEQRDSAMYRCASSLGLGETQYFGPGTRLLVL.

The rearrangement uses TRBV2 and TRBJ1-2, with D perhaps matching TRBD1 (5 bases). Deletions cut 1 base from V and 10 bases from J, with 16 bases between. This CDR3 is built from 14 residues. CDR1 and CDR2 (germline): SNHLY, FYNNEI. CDR3 sequence (DNA): TGTGCCAGCAGTGAAGGGGGCGGGGACCCCGACTACACCTTC. Translating it yields CASSEGGGDPDYTF. The full variable domain, rest sourced from reference TRBV2 and TRBJ1-2, is EPEVTQTPSHQVTQMGQEVILRCVPISNHLYFYWYRQILGQKVEFLVSFYNNEISEKSEIFDDQFSVERPDGSNFTLKIRSTKLEDSAMYFCASSEGGGDPDYTFGSGTRLTVV.

This rearrangement joins TRBV7-6 to TRBJ1-1; 8 bases agree with TRBD1. V dropped 5 bases and J dropped 0; count of bases not matched to a gene: 5. The CDR3 contains 15 residues. CDR1 is SGHVS and CDR2 is FNYEAQ in the germline V gene. The CDR3 DNA reads as TGTGCCAGCAGCCTAGACAGGGGCATGAACACTGAAGCTTTCTTT. It encodes CASSLDRGMNTEAFF.

This clone was detected once. This chain connects TRBV30 to TRBJ1-1; 7 bases are shared with TRBD1. The CDR3 consists of 12 residues. Trimming removed 4 bases from V and 7 bases from J; junction bases left unmatched: 6. Germline loops: CDR1 GTSNPN, CDR2 SVGIG (reference sequence). In nucleotides, the CDR3 is TGTGCCTGGAACCCAACAGGGGATGAAGCTTTCTTT. Encoded protein: CAWNPTGDEAFF.

The V call is TRBV12-5, the J call TRBJ2-5; 14 bases agree with TRBD2. The CDR3 totals 16 residues. The V gene's germline CDR1 is LGHNT and CDR2 FRNRAP. Losses at the gene ends were 7 bases for V and 6 bases for J; bases not matched to a gene: 10. In DNA form, the CDR3 reads TGTGCTAGTGCCCGACCGGGACTAGCGGGAGTCAAGACCCAGTACTTC. It specifies CASARPGLAGVKTQYF.

The V gene is TRBV15, the J gene TRBJ2-7, with 10 nucleotides matching TRBD1. CDR1 is LNHNV and CDR2 is YYDKDF in the germline V gene (reference sequence). The CDR3 length is 15 residues. V shed 3 bases, J shed 1 base, and the junction held 3 bases outside the gene matches. Written as DNA, the CDR3 is TGTGCCACCAGCAGTGGGACAGGGGTATCCTACGAGCAGTACTTC. This gives the protein CATSSGTGVSYEQYF.

As concerns this clone: The junction departs from the called germline gene at one end, perhaps through a read error. The rearrangement links TRBV18 to TRBJ2-3; possibly TRBD1 for D (5 bases). CDR3 size: 16 residues. The germline V gene has CDR1 KGHSH and CDR2 LQKENI. The CDR3 DNA follows: TGTGCCAGCTCACCACCGGGGCAGGCCAGCACGGATACGCAGTATTTT. It codes for CASSPPGQASTDTQYF.

This clone was picked up a small number of times. This chain uses TRBV12-5 with TRBJ2-7, with no clear D. There are 9 residues in the CDR3. The V gene lost 1 base and the J gene lost 9 bases, with 1 base spanning the gap. Germline values: CDR1 LGHNT, CDR2 FRNRAP. CDR3 bases: TGTGCTAGTGGTTTGGGGCAGTACGTC. Its translation is CASGLGQYV.